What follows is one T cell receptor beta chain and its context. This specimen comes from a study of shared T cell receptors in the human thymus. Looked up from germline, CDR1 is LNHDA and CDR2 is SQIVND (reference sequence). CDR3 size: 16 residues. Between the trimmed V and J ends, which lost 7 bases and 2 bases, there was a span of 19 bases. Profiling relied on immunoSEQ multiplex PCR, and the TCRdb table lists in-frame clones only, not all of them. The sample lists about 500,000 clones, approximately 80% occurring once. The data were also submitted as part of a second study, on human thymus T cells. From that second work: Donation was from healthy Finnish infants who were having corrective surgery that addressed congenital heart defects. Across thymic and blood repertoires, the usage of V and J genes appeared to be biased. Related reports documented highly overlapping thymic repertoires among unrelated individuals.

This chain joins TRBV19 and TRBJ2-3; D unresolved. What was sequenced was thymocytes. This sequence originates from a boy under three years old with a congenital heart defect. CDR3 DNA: TGTGCCAGTACGTCCCGAGGTACCCCGTACACAGATACGCAGTATTTT. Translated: CASTSRGTPYTDTQYF.